This TCR beta chain appears in the sequencing data of a study of shared clonotypes between healthy human individuals. The run depth of the assay was deep. Some clones are missing from TCRdb's copy, which holds only in-frame ones; the method was immunoSEQ multiplex PCR. The sample lists a few million clones, more than 90% occurring once. Donors included only healthy HIV-negative adults lacking recent acute infections or vaccinations. Division of CD4+ cells produced a CD45RA+ naive subset and a CD45RA-negative memory subset. General observations from the study: Genetic and exposure-history diversity was limited by the small donor number.

A note on this clone: Its antigen is unidentified.

Trimming took off 5 bases at V and 0 bases at J, with 11 bases between the two ends. The CDR3 has 14 amino acids. Germline CDR1 and CDR2: SNHLY and FYNNEI. The rearrangement uses TRBV2 and TRBJ2-7; D is perhaps TRBD1 (6 bases). The sequence was collected from a man between 18 and 29 years old in good health. Sequencing was carried out using naive CD4+ T cells sorted from blood. Subset indicated: CD45RA+ positively selected. CDR3: CASSPDRYSYEQYF. In nucleotides, the CDR3 is TGTGCCAGCAGTCCTGACAGGTACTCCTACGAGCAGTACTTC.